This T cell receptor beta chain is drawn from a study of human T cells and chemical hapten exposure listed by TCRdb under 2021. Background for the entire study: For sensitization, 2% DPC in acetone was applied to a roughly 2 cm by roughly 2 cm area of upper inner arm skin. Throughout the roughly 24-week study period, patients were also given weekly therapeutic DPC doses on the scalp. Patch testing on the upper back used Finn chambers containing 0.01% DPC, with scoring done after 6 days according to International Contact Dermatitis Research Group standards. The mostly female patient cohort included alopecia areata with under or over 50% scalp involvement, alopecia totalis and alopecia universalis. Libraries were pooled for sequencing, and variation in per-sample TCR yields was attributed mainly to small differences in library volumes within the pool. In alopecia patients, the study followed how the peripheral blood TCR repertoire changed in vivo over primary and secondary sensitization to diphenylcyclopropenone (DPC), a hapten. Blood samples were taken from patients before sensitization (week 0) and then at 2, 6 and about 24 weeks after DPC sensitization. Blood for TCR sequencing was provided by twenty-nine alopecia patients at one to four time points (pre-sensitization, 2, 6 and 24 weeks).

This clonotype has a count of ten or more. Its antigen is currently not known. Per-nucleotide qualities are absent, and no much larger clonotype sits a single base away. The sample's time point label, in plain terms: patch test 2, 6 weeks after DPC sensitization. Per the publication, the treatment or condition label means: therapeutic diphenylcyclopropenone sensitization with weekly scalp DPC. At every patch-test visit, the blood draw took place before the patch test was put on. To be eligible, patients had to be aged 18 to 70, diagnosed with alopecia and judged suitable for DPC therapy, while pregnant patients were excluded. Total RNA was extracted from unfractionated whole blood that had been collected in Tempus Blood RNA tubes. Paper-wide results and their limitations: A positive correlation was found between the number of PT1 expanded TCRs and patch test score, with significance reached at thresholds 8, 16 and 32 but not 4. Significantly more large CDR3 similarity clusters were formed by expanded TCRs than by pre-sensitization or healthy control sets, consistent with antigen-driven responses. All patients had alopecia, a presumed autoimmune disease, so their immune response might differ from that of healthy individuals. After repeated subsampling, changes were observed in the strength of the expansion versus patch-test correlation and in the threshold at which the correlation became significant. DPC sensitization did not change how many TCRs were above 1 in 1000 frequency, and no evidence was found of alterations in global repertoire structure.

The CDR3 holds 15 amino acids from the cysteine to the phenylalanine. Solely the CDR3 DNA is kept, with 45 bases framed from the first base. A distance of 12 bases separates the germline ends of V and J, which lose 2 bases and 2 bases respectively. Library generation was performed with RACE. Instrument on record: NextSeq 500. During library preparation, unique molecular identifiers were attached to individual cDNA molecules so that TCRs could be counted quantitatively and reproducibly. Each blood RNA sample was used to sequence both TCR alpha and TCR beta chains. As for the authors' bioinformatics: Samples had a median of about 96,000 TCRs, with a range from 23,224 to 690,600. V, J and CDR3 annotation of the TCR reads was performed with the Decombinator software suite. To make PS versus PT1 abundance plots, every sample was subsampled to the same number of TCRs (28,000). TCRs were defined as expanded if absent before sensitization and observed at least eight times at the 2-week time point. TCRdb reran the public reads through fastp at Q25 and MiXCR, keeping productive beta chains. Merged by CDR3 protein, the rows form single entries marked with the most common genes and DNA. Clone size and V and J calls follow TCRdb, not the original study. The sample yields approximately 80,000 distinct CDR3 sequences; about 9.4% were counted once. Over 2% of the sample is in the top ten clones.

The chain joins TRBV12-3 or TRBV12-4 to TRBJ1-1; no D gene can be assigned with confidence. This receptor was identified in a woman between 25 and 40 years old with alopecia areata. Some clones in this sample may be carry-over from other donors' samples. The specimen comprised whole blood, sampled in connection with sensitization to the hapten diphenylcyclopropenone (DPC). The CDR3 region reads CASSLSGYGNTEAFF. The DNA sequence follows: TGTGCCAGCAGTTTATCGGGGTACGGCAACACTGAAGCTTTCTTT.